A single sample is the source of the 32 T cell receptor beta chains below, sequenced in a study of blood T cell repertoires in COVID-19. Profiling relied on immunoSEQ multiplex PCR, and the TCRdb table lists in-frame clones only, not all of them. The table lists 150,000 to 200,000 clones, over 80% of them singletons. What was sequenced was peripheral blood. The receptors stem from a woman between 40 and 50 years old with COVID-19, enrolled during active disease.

For the CDR3, the DNA is TGTGCCAGTAGTGACCAGGGGGACACTGAAGCTTTCTTT. It specifies CASSDQGDTEAFF. V usage is TRBV19 and J usage is TRBJ1-1, with 7 bases identical to TRBD1. This CDR3 region has 13 residues. Germline CDR1 reads LNHDA; CDR2 reads SQIVND (reference sequence). The V gene end was trimmed by 5 bases and the J gene end by 3 bases; junction bases not matched to a gene: 3.

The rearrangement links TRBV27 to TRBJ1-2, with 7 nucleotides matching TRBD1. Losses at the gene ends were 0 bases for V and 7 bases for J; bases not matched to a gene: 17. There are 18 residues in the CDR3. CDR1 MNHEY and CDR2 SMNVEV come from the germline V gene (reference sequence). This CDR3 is CASSLSIGDTGVVGGYTF. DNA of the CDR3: TGTGCCAGCAGTTTATCGATAGGGGACACAGGGGTAGTGGGTGGCTACACCTTC.

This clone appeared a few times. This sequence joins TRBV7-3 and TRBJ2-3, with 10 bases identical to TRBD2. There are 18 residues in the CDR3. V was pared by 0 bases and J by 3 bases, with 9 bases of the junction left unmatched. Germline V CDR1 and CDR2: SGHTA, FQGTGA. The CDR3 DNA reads TGTGCCAGCAGCTTAACCGGGAGCGGGAGGGCCAGGACAGATACGCAGTATTTT. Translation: CASSLTGSGRARTDTQYF.

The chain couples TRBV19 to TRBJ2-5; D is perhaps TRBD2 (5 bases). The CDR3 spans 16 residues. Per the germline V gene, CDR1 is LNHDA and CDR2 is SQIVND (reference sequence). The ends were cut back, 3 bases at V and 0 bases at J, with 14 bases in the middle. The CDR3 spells CASSIGLAAYQETQYF. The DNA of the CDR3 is TGTGCCAGTAGTATTGGGCTAGCCGCCTACCAAGAGACCCAGTACTTC.

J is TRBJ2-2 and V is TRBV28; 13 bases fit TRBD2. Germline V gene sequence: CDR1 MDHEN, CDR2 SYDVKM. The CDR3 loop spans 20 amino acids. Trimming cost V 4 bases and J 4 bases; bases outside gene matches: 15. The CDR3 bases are TGTGCCAGCAGTTCCCCTAGAGGACTAGCGGGAGATCTGATCACCGGGGAGCTGTTTTTT. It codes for CASSSPRGLAGDLITGELFF.

The CDR3 DNA is TGTGCCACCAGTGTCGCGGGGTCTAGCACAGATACGCAGTATTTT. It specifies CATSVAGSSTDTQYF. This chain joins TRBV24-1 and TRBJ2-3; TRBD2 is a possible D gene (6 bases). The CDR3 contains 15 residues. With 5 bases removed from V and 0 bases from J, the gap between germline ends came to 11 bases. The germline V gene has CDR1 KGHDR and CDR2 SFDVKD.

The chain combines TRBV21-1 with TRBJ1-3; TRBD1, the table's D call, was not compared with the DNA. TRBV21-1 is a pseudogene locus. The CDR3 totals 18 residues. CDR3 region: CASSKVRTGGCSGNTIYF. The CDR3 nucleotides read TGTGCCAGCAGCAAAGTCCGAACAGGGGGCTGCTCTGGAAACACCATATATTTT.

The CDR3 nucleotides are TGTGCCAGCAGAACCGGAATCCGCGGGACAGACCTAGCTAACTATGGCTACACCTTC. Residues: CASRTGIRGTDLANYGYTF. The rearrangement uses TRBV27 and TRBJ1-2, with TRBD1 identical over 7 bases. CDR1 and CDR2 (germline): MNHEY, SMNVEV (reference sequence). The CDR3 has 19 residues. V shed 6 bases, J shed 0 bases, and the junction held 19 bases outside the gene matches.

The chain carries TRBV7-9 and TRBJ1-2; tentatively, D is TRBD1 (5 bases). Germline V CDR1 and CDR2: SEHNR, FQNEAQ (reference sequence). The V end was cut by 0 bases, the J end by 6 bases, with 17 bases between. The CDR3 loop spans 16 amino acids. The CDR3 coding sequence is TGTGCCAGCAGCTTAGCCCCGGGACTTCGCGTTCATGGCTACACCTTC. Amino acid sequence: CASSLAPGLRVHGYTF.

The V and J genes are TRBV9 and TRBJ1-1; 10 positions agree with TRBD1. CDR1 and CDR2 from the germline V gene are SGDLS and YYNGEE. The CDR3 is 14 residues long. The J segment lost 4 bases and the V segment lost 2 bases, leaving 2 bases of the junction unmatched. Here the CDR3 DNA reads TGTGCCAGCAGCGTGGGACAGGGGTTCACTGAAGCTTTCTTT. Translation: CASSVGQGFTEAFF.

The CDR3 loop is CASSFSRPVRVNYGYTF. CDR3 DNA sequence: TGTGCCAGCAGTTTCAGTAGGCCAGTCCGGGTGAACTATGGCTACACCTTC. V usage is TRBV27 and J usage is TRBJ1-2; D gene unclear. Germline CDR1 reads MNHEY; CDR2 reads SMNVEV (reference sequence). The CDR3 sequence is 17 residues long. V gave up 3 bases and J gave up 2 bases, with 19 bases separating them.

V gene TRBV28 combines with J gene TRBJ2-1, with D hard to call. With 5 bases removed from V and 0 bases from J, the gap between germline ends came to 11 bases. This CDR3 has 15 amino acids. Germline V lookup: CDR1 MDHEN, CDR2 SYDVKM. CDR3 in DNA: TGTGCCAGCAGTCCAAGCGTCAGCTCCTACAATGAGCAGTTCTTC. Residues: CASSPSVSSYNEQFF.

In DNA form, the CDR3 reads TGTGCCAGTAGTATAATGCGACTAGCGGGGAATGAGCAGTTCTTC. This encodes CASSIMRLAGNEQFF. The rearrangement uses TRBV19 and TRBJ2-1, with TRBD2 identical over 11 bases. The V gene end was trimmed by 2 bases and the J gene end by 7 bases; junction bases not matched to a gene: 4. CDR1 is LNHDA and CDR2 is SQIVND in the germline V gene (reference sequence). This CDR3 contains 15 residues. Supplemented by reference TRBV19 and TRBJ2-1, the full variable domain reads DGGITQSPKYLFRKEGQNVTLSCEQNLNHDAMYWYRQDPGQGLRLIYYSQIVNDFQKGDIAEGYSVSREKKESFPLTVTSAQKNPTAFYLCASSIMRLAGNEQFFGPGTRLTVL.

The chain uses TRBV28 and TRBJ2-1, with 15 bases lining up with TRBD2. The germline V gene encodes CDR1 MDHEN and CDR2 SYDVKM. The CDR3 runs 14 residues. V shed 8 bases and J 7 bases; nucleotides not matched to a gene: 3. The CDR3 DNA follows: TGTGCCAGCGAGGGACTAGCGGGAGGAAATGAGCAGTTCTTC. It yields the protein CASEGLAGGNEQFF. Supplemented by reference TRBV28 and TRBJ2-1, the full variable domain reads DVKVTQSSRYLVKRTGEKVFLECVQDMDHENMFWYRQDPGLGLRLIYFSYDVKMKEKGDIPEGYSVSREKKERFSLILESASTNQTSMYLCASEGLAGGNEQFFGPGTRLTVL.

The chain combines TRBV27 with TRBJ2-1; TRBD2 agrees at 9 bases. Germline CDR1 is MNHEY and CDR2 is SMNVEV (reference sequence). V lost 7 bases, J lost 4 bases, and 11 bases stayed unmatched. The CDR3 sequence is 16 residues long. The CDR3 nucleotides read TGTGCCAGCACCGCGCTTAGCGGGGGCCGATACAATGAGCAGTTCTTC. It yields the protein CASTALSGGRYNEQFF.

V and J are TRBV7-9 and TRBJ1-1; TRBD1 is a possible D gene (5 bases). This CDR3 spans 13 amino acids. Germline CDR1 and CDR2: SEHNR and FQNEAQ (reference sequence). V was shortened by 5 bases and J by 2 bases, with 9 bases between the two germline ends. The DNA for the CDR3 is TGTGCCAGCAGCGACCAGGGAAACACTGAAGCTTTCTTT. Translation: CASSDQGNTEAFF.

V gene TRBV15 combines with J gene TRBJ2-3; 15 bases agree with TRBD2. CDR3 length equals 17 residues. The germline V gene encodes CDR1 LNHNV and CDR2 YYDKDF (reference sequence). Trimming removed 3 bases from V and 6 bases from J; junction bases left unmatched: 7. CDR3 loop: CATSSQAGTSGGDTQYF. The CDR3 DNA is TGTGCCACCAGCAGTCAAGCCGGGACTAGCGGGGGGGATACGCAGTATTTT.

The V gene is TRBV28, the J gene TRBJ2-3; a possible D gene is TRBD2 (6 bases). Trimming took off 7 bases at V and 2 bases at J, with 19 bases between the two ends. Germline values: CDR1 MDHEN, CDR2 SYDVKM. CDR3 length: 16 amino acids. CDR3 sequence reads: CASTLGSGLNTDTQYF. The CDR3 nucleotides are TGTGCCAGCACCCTTGGTAGCGGACTTAACACAGATACGCAGTATTTT.

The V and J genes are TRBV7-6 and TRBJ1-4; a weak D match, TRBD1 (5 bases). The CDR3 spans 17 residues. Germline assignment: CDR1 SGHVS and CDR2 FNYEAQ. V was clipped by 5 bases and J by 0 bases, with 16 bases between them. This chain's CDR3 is CASSPQESYATNEKLFF. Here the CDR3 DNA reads TGTGCCAGCAGCCCACAGGAATCCTACGCAACTAATGAAAAACTGTTTTTT.

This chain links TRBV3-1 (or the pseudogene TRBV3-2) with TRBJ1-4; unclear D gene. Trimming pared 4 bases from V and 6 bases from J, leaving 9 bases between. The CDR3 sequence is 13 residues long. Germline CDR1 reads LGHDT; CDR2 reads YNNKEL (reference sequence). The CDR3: CASSPPPDEKLFF. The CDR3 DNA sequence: TGTGCCAGCAGCCCGCCTCCGGATGAAAAACTGTTTTTT.

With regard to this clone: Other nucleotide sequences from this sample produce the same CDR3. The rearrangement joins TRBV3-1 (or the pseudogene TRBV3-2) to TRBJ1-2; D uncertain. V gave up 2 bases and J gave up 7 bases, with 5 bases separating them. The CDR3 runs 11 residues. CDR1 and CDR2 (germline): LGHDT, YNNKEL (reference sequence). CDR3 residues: CASSQSFGYTF. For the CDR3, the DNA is TGTGCCAGCAGCCAATCCTTTGGCTACACCTTC.

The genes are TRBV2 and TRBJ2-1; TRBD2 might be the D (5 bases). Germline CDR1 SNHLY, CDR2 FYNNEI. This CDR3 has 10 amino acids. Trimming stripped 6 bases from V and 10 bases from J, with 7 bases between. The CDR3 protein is CASSGGEQFF. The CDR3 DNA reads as TGTGCCAGCAGCGGAGGAGAGCAGTTCTTC.

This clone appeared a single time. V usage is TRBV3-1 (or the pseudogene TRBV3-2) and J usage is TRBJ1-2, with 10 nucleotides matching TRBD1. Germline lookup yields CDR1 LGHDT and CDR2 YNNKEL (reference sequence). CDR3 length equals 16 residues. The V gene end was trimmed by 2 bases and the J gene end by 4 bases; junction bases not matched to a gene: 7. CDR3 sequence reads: CASSQPRTGGTYGYTF. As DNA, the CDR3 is TGTGCCAGCAGCCAACCCCGGACAGGGGGTACCTATGGCTACACCTTC.

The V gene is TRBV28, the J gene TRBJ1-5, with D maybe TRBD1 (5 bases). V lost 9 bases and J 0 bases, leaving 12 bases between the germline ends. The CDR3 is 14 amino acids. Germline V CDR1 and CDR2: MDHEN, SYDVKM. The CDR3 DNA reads TGTGCCAGTTTTCAGGGTCATAGCAATCAGCCCCAGCATTTT. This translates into CASFQGHSNQPQHF. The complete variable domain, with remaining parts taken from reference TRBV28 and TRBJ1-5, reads DVKVTQSSRYLVKRTGEKVFLECVQDMDHENMFWYRQDPGLGLRLIYFSYDVKMKEKGDIPEGYSVSREKKERFSLILESASTNQTSMYLCASFQGHSNQPQHFGDGTRLSIL.

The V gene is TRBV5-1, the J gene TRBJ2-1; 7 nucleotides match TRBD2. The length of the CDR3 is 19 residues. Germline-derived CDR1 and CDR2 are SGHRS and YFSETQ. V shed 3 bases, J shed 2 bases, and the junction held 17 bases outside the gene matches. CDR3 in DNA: TGCGCCAGCAGCTCTGCCTTGAGCGGGATTTCAGAAACCTACAATGAGCAGTTCTTC. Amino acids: CASSSALSGISETYNEQFF.

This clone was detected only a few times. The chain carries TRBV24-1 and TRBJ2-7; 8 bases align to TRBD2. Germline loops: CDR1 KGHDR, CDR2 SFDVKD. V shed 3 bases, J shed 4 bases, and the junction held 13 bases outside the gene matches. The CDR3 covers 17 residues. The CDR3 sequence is CATSDTGTGGTRYEQYF. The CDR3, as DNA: TGTGCCACCAGTGATACCGGGACGGGGGGGACCCGATACGAGCAGTACTTC.

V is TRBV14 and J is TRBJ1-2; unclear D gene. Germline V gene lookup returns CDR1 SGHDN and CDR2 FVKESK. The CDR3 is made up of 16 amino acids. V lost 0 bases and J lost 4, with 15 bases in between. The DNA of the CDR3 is TGTGCCAGCAGCCAAGATTATAGAGGGATCGGCTATGGCTACACCTTC. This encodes CASSQDYRGIGYGYTF.

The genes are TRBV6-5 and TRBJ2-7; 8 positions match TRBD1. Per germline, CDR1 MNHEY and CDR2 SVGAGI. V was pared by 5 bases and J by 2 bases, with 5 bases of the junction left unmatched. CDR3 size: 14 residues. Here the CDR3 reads CASSRQGRPYEQYF. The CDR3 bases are TGTGCCAGCAGTCGACAGGGGAGGCCCTACGAGCAGTACTTC.

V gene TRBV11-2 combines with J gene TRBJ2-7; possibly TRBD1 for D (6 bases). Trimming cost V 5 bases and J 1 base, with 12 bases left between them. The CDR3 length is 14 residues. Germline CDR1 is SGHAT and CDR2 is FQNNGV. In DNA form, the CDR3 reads TGTGCCAGCAGCCATGTGGGACAATCCTACGAGCAGTACTTC. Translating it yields CASSHVGQSYEQYF.

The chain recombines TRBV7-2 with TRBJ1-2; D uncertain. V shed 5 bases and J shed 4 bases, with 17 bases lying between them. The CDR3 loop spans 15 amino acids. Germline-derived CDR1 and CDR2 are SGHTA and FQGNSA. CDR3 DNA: TGTGCCAGCAGCGTAGGGTCCAGAACCAGCTATGGCTACACCTTC. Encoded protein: CASSVGSRTSYGYTF. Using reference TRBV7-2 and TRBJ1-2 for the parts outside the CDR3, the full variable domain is GAGVSQSPSNKVTEKGKDVELRCDPISGHTALYWYRQSLGQGLEFLIYFQGNSAPDKSGLPSDRFSAERTGGSVSTLTIQRTQQEDSAVYLCASSVGSRTSYGYTFGSGTRLTVV.

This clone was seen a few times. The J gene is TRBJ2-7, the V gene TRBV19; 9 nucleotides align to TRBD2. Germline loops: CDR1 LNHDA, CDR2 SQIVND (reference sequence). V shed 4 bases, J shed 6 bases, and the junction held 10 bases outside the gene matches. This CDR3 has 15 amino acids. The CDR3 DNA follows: TGTGCCAGTAGTAAAAGCGGGGGGCCCCTTTCCGAGCAGTACTTC. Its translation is CASSKSGGPLSEQYF.

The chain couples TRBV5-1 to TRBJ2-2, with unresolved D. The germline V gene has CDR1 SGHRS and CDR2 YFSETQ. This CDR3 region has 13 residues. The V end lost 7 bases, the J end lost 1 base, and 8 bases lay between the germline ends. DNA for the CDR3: TGCGCCAGCGCGCGGCTGAACACCGGGGAGCTGTTTTTT. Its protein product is CASARLNTGELFF.